Below, 2 T cell receptor beta chains from the same sample are listed, as sequenced in a study of shared T cell receptors in the human thymus. Data came from immunoSEQ multiplex PCR; TCRdb stores just in-frame clones and leaves some out. The table includes hundreds of thousands of clones, approximately 87% detected once. The data were also submitted as part of a second study, on human thymus T cells.

The source material was thymocytes. Source of these receptors: a boy less than two years old with a congenital heart defect.

The chain recombines TRBV4-3 with TRBJ2-5; maybe TRBD2 (5 bases). Trimming shortened V by 4 bases and J by 5 bases, and 11 bases separated the two germline ends. CDR3 length equals 13 residues. In germline, CDR1 is LGHNA, CDR2 YSLEER. The CDR3 DNA reads as TGCGCCAGCAGCCTGGCGGGTCGGGAGACCCAGTACTTC. Translation: CASSLAGRETQYF.

CDR3 coding DNA: TGTGCCTGGGTCACTCATCCGGGACAGGGGGCGGACGAGCAGTACTTC. Its protein is CAWVTHPGQGADEQYF. The chain joins TRBV30 to TRBJ2-7, with TRBD1 matching over 12 bases. The ends lost 5 bases at V and 5 bases at J; junction bases unmatched: 13. There are 16 residues in the CDR3. The V gene's germline CDR1 is GTSNPN and CDR2 SVGIG (reference sequence).